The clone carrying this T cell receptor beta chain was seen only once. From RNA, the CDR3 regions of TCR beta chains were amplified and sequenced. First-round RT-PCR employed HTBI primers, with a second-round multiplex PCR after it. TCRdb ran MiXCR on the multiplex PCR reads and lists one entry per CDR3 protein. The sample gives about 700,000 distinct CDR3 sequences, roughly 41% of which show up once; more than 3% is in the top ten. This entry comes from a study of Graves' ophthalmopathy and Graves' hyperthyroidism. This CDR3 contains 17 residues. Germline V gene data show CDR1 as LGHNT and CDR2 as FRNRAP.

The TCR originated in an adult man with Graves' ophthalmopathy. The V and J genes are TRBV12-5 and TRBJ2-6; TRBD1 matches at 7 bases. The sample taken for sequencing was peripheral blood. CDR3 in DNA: TGTGCCAGCACCTGGGACAGATACTTCGCCGGGGCCAACGTCCTGACTTTC. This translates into CASTWDRYFAGANVLTF.